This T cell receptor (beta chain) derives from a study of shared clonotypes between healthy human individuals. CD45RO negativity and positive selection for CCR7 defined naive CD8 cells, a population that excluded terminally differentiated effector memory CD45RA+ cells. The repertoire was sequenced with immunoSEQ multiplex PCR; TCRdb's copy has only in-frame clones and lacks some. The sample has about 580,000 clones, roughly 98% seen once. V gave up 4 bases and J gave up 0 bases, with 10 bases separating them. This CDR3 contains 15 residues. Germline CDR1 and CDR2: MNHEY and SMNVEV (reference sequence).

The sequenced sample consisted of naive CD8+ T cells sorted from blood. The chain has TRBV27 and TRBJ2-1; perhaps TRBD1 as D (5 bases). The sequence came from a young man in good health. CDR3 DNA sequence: TGTGCCAGCAGTTCTGGGGCCCACTCCTACAATGAGCAGTTCTTC. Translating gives CASSSGAHSYNEQFF.